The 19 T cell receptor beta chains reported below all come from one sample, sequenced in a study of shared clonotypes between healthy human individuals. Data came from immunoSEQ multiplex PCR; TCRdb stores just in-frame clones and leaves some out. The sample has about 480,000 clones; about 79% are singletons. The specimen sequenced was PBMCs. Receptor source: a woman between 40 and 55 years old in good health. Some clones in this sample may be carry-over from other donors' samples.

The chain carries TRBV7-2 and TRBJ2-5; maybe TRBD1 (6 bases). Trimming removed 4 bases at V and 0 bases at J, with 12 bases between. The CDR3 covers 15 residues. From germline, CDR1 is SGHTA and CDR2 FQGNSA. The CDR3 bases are TGTGCCAGCAGCTCAGGACAGATGTACCAAGAGACCCAGTACTTC. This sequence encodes CASSSGQMYQETQYF.

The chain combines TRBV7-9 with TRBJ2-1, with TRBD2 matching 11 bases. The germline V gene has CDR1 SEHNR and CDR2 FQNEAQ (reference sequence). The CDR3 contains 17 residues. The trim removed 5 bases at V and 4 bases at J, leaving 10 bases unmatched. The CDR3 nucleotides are TGTGCCAGCAGCCAACCCGTAGCGGGAGGGCCTTACAATGAGCAGTTCTTC. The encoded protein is CASSQPVAGGPYNEQFF.

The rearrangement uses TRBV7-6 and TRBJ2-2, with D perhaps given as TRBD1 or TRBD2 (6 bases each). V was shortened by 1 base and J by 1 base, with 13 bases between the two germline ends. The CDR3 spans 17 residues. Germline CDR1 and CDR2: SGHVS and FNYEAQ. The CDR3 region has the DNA TGTGCCAGCAGCTTAGTGGGGGGCGGCGGGAACACCGGGGAGCTGTTTTTT. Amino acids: CASSLVGGGGNTGELFF.

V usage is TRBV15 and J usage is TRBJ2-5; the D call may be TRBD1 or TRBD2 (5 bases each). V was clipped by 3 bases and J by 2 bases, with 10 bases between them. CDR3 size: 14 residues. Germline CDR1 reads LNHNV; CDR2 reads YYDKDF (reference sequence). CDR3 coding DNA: TGTGCCACCAGCAGGGGGGACGGACAAGAGACCCAGTACTTC. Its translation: CATSRGDGQETQYF. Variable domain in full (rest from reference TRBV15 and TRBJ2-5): DAMVIQNPRYQVTQFGKPVTLSCSQTLNHNVMYWYQQKSSQAPKLLFHYYDKDFNNEADTPDNFQSRRPNTSFCFLDIRSPGLGDTAMYLCATSRGDGQETQYFGPGTRLLVL.

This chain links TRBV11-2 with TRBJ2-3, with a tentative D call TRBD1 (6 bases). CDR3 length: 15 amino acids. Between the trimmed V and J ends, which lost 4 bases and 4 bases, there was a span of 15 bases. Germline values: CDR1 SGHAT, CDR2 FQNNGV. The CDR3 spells CASSSLGTRADTQYF. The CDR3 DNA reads TGTGCCAGCAGCTCACTAGGGACAAGGGCAGATACGCAGTATTTT.

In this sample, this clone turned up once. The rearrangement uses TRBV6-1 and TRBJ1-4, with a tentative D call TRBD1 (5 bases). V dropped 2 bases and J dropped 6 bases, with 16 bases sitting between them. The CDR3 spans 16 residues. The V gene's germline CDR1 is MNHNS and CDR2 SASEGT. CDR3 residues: CASSETWGFSDEKLFF. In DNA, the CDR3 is TGTGCCAGCAGTGAAACGTGGGGGTTTTCTGATGAAAAACTGTTTTTT.

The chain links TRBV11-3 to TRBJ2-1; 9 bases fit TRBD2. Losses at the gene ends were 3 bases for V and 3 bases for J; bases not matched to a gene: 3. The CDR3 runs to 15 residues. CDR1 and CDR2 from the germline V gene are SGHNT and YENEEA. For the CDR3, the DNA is TGTGCCAGCAGCTTTGGACTAGCGAGCTACAATGAGCAGTTCTTC. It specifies CASSFGLASYNEQFF. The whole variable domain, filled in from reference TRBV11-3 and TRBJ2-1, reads EAGVVQSPRYKIIEKKQPVAFWCNPISGHNTLYWYLQNLGQGPELLIRYENEEAVDDSQLPKDRFSAERLKGVDSTLKIQPAELGDSAVYLCASSFGLASYNEQFFGPGTRLTVL.

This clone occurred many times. CDR3 nucleotides: TGTGCCAGCAGTGAACGGCCAGGGGCTCAGCCCCAGCATTTT. Translated: CASSERPGAQPQHF. V usage is TRBV2 and J usage is TRBJ1-5; maybe TRBD1 (6 bases). The V end lost 2 bases, the J end lost 6 bases, and 11 bases lay between the germline ends. This CDR3 has 14 residues. The germline CDR1 and CDR2 sequences are SNHLY and FYNNEI.

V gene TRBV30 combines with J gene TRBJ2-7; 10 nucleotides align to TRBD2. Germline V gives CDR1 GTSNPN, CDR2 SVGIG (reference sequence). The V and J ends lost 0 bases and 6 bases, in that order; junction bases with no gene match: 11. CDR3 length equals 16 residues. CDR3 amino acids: CAWSVGASGLAVEQYF. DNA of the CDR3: TGTGCCTGGAGTGTGGGGGCCTCCGGACTAGCGGTCGAGCAGTACTTC.

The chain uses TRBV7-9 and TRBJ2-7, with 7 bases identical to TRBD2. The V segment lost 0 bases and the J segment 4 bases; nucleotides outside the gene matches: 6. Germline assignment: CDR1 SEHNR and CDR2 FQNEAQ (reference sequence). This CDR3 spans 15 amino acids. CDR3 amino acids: CASSLASGFKYEQYF. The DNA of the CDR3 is TGTGCCAGCAGCTTAGCTAGCGGGTTTAAGTACGAGCAGTACTTC.

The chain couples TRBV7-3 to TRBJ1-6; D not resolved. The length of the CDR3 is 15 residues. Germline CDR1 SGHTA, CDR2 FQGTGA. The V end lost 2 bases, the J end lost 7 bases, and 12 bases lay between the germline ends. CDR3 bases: TGTGCCAGCAGCTTAGGCGGATCTTGGAATTCACCCCTCCACTTT. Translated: CASSLGGSWNSPLHF.

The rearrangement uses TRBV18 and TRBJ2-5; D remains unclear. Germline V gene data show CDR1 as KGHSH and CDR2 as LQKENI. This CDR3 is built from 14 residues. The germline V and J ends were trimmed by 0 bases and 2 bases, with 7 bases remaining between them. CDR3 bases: TGTGCCAGCTCACCACCGGCGCAGCAAGAGACCCAGTACTTC. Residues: CASSPPAQQETQYF.

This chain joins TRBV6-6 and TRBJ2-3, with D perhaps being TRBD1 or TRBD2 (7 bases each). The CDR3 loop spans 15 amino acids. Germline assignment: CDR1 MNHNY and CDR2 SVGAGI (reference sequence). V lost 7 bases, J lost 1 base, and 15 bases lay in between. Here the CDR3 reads CASNERDRGTDTQYF. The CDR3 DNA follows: TGTGCCAGCAACGAGCGGGACAGAGGCACAGATACGCAGTATTTT.

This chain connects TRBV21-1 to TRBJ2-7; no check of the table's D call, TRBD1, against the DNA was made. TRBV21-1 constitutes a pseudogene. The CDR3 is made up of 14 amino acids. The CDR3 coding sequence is TGTGCCAGCAGCCCACCGGACAGGGCTCCCGAGCAGTACTTC. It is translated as CASSPPDRAPEQYF.

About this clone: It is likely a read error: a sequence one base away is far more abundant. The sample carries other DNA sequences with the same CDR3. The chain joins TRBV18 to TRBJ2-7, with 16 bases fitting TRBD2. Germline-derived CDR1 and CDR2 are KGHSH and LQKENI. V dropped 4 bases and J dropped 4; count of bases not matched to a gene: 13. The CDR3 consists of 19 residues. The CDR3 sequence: CASSLGLAGGPGHLYEQYF. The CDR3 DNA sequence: TGTGCCAGCTCACTGGGACTAGCGGGGGGGCCTGGGCACCTTTACGAGCAGTACTTC. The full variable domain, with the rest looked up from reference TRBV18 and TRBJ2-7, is NAGVMQNPRHLVRRRGQEARLRCSPMKGHSHVYWYRQLPEEGLKFMVYLQKENIIDESGMPKERFSAEFPKEGPSILRIQQVVRGDSAAYFCASSLGLAGGPGHLYEQYFGPGTRLTVT.

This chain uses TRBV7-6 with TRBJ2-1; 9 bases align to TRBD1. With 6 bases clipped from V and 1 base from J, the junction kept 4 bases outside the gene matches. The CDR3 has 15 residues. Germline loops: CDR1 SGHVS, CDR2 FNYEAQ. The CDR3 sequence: CASRDDRGSYNEQFF. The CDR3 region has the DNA TGTGCCAGCAGGGACGACAGGGGGTCCTACAATGAGCAGTTCTTC.

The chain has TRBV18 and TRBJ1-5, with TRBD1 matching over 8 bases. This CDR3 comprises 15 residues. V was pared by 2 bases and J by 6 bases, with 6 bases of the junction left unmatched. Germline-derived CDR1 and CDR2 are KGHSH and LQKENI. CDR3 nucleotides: TGTGCCAGCTCACCATCCCAGGGGGCGGGTCAGCCCCAGCATTTT. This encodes CASSPSQGAGQPQHF.

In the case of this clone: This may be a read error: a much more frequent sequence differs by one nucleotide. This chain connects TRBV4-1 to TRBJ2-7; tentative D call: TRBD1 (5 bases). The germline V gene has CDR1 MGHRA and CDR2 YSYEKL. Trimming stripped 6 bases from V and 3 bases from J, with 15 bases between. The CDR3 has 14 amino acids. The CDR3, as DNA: TGCGCCAGCAGTCCCTTCGACAGTGACTACGAGCAGTACTTC. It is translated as CASSPFDSDYEQYF.

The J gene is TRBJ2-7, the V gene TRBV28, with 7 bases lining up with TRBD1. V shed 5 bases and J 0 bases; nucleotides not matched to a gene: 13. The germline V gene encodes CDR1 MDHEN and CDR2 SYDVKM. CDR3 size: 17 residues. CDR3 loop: CASSTGSGQLSSYEQYF. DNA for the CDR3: TGTGCCAGCAGTACGGGATCGGGACAGCTCAGCTCCTACGAGCAGTACTTC.